This entry describes one T cell receptor beta chain. Its antigen specificity is not known. The sample holds no much larger clone one base away, and base qualities are not on file. Other DNA sequences within the sample encode an identical CDR3. These data originate in a study of shared clonotypes between healthy human individuals (TCRdb year 2020). About the full investigation: The cohort comprised two women and a few men aged 18 to 49 years. The study deeply sequenced blood TCR repertoires of five healthy adults to estimate repertoire size and the extent of clonotype sharing between individuals. Leukapheresis yielded between about 0.8 and 9.5 billion PBMCs per donor. For each donor, CD4 naive and CD4 memory were each run on three plates, CD8 naive on two plates, and CD8 memory on one plate. To increase sequencing depth and limit assay-specific biases, TCR repertoire library preparation and sequencing were carried out by different laboratories using diverse techniques. General conclusions and limits of the study: Incomplete sequencing was indicated by rarefaction of sorted-subset datasets, despite the large sequencing depth. Sampling was restricted to blood, and TCR repertoires in tissue are likely to differ from TCR repertoires in blood. Larger estimated clonotype richness was generally found for naive subsets than for memory subsets. Pairwise subsampling indicated that sequencing depth was expected to affect the degree of clonotype sharing among donors. Compared with non-shared clonotypes, the clonotypes found in all four sorted-subset donors had higher generation probabilities. Because the study included only a small number of donors, the genetic and exposure-history diversity represented was limited. Across four donors, approximately 4.9% of naive CD4, approximately 3.6% of naive CD8, about 2.3% of memory CD4, and 0.4% of memory CD8 clonotypes were shared.

TCR CDR3 regions were amplified from genomic DNA by multiplex PCR using the deep immunoSEQ assay. Extracted genomic DNA from each cell subset was distributed evenly across all wells of several immunoSEQ 96-well plates, and each plate was treated as a replicate. For sorted subsets, each replicate PCR was loaded with roughly 200 ng genomic DNA, equivalent to 32,000 or so T cell genomes. The purified libraries were quantified using a Qubit 3.0 fluorometer, sized with a Bioanalyzer 2100, and then quantified again using the KAPA Library Quantification kit. Every immunoSEQ 96-well plate was sequenced on a separate single-read 150-cycle Illumina NextSeq 550 flow cell. In the original analysis: Because only junctional sequences without quality scores were contained in the immunoSEQ output, filtering matching that applied to full-length reads could not be performed. Sequences were annotated with PyIR, a Python wrapper for IgBLAST v1.9, using IMGT germline references to assign V/J genes and CDR3. Any read was removed if the V/J assignment was weak (E-value above 1e-6), the CDR3 was missing, or the read contained stop codons, out-of-frame junctions, or ambiguous translated residues. V3J clonotypes were defined as sequences sharing an identical inferred V gene, J gene, and CDR3 amino acid sequence. Percentage overlap between repertoires was computed as shared unique clonotypes divided by the size of the smaller repertoire. RTK rarefaction, the Chao1 estimator, and Recon v2.1 estimates of unobserved clonotypes were used to assess repertoire richness. OLGA was used to compute generation probabilities for all TCRbeta clonotypes that the gDNA method yielded from a handful of donors. TCRdb took this table from immuneACCESS and kept in-frame rearrangements with V and J called. Such tables lack part of the clones; where checked against another copy, unresolved V genes explain under half of the gap, and the rest is unexplained. V and J calls and clone size are given by that table; D and trimming were obtained from the DNA. The sample table shows roughly 720,000 clones, and around 91% are seen once. The top ten clones comprise 30% to 40% of the sample.

Healthy HIV-negative adults with no recently reported acute infections or vaccinations were included as donors. Every donor was a Caucasian adult residing in Nashville, Tennessee, USA. CD8 memory samples were composed of magnetically selected CD45RO+ cells combined with CCR7-negative CD45RA+ effector memory (TemRA) cells. Blood was collected by leukapheresis, and PBMCs were isolated by Ficoll-Histopaque density gradient centrifugation and then cryopreserved in liquid nitrogen vapor phase. Analytical flow cytometry was used to check the purity and quantity of each magnetically sorted T cell population. Genomic DNA was isolated from every sorted fraction and measured by UV absorbance on a Nanodrop 2000c. The CDR3 runs 15 residues from the cysteine to the phenylalanine. CDR3 DNA only is kept here, 45 bases in frame from base 1. V lost 0 bases and J lost 4 bases; the stretch between them is 11 bases long. The CDR1 and CDR2 encoded by the germline V gene are SGDLS and YYNGEE.

The specimen sequenced was memory CD8+ T cells from PBMCs. This specimen's cell subset or site label, per the study, means: CD45RO+ cells pooled with CCR7-negative TemRA cells. The receptor was derived from a man younger than 35 in good health. Some clones in this sample may be carry-over from other donors' samples. The sequence links TRBV9 to TRBJ1-3; the D gene cannot be named for sure. The CDR3 region reads CASSVGQGPGNTIYF. The sequenced DNA is TGTGCCAGCAGCGTAGGCCAAGGACCCGGAAACACCATATATTTT.